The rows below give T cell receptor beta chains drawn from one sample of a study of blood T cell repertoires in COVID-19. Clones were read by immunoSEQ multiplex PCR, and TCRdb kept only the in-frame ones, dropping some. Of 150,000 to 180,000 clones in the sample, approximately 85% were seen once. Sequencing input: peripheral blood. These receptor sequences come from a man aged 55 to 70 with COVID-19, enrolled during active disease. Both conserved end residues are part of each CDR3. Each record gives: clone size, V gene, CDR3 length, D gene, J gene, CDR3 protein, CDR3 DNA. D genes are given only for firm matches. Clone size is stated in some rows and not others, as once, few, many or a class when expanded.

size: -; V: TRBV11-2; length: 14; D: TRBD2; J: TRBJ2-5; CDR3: CASSPPSGQETQYF; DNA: TGTGCCAGCAGCCCCCCTAGCGGACAAGAGACCCAGTACTTC
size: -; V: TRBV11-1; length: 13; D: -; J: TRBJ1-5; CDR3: CASSHDIYQPQHF; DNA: TGTGCCAGCAGCCACGACATCTATCAGCCCCAGCATTTT
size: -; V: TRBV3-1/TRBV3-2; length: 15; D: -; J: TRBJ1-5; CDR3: CASSGGGLNNQPQHF; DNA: TGTGCCAGCAGTGGGGGGGGGTTGAACAATCAGCCCCAGCATTTT
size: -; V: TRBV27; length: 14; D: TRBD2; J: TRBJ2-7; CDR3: CASSRWGGSYEQYF; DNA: TGTGCCAGCAGTCGTTGGGGGGGGTCCTACGAGCAGTACTTC
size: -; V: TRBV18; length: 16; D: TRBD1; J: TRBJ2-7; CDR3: CASSQRQGGYGYEQYF; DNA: TGTGCCAGCTCACAACGACAGGGGGGGTATGGGTACGAGCAGTACTTC
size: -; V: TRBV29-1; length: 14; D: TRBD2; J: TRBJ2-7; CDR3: CSVGGTSGGNEQYF; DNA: TGCAGCGTTGGGGGGACTAGCGGGGGCAACGAGCAGTACTTC
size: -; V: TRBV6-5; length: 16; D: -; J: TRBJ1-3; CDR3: CASSYSGGLSGNTIYF; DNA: TGTGCCAGCAGTTACTCGGGGGGGCTCTCTGGAAACACCATATATTTT
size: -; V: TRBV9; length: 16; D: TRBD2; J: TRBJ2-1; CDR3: CASSPPRGGAAREQFF; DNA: TGTGCCAGCAGTCCTCCTCGCGGGGGGGCTGCCCGTGAGCAGTTCTTC
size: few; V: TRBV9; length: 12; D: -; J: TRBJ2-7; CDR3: CASSGQGYEQYF; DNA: TGTGCCAGCAGCGGCCAGGGTTACGAGCAGTACTTC
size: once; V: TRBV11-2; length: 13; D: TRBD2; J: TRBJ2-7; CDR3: CASSPLVAGEQYF; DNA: TGTGCCAGCAGCCCCCTCGTAGCGGGTGAGCAGTACTTC
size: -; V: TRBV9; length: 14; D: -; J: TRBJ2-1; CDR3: CASSANTGYNEQFF; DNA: TGTGCCAGCAGCGCAAACACAGGGTACAATGAGCAGTTCTTC
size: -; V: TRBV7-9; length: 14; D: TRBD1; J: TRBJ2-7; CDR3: CASSLTGDSYEQYF; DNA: TGTGCCAGCAGCTTGACAGGGGACTCCTACGAGCAGTACTTC
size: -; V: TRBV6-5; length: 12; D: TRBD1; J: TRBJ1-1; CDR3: CASSTTGGGAFF; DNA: TGTGCCAGCAGCACGACAGGGGGGGGAGCTTTCTTT
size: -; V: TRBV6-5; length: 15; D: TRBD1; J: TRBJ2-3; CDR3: CASSRTGTYTDTQYF; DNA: TGTGCCAGCAGCCGGACAGGAACGTACACAGATACGCAGTATTTT
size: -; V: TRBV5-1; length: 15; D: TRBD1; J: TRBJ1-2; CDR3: CASSLVGTDNYGYTF; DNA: TGCGCCAGCAGCTTGGTAGGGACAGATAACTATGGCTACACCTTC
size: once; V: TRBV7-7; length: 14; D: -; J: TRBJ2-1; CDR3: CASSLGGSVNEQFF; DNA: TGTGCTAGCAGCTTAGGGGGTAGCGTCAATGAGCAGTTCTTC
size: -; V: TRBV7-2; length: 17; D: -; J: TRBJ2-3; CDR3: CASSLVGGAVITDTQYF; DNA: TGTGCCAGCAGCTTAGTGGGGGGGGCCGTAATCACAGATACGCAGTATTTT
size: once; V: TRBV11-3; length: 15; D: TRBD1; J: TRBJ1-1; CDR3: CASSAHRGRNTEAFF; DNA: TGTGCCAGCAGCGCACACAGGGGTAGGAACACTGAAGCTTTCTTT
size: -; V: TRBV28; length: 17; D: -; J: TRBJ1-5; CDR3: CASTGERWLLSNQPQHF; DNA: TGTGCCAGCACAGGTGAAAGATGGTTATTGAGCAATCAGCCCCAGCATTTT
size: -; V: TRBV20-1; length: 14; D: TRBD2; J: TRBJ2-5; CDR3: CSASSGALQETQYF; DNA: TGCAGTGCTAGTAGCGGGGCGCTCCAAGAGACCCAGTACTTC
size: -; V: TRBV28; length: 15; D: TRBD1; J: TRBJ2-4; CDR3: CASSLSGGRGNIQYF; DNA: TGTGCCAGCAGCTTATCAGGGGGCCGGGGAAACATTCAGTACTTC
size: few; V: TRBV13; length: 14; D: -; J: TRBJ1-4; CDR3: CASSLGPTNEKLFF; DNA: TGTGCCAGCAGCCTGGGGCCAACTAATGAAAAACTGTTTTTT
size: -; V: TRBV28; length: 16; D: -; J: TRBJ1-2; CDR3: CASSLSLGSAHYGYTF; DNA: TGTGCCAGCAGTTTAAGTCTAGGTAGCGCCCACTATGGCTACACCTTC
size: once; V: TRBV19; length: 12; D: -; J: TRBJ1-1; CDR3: CASHRGITEAFF; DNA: TGTGCCAGCCATCGGGGAATCACTGAAGCTTTCTTT
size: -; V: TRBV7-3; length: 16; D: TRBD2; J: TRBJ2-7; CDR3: CASSSQGRAGTHEQYF; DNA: TGTGCCAGCAGCTCCCAAGGGAGGGCAGGGACCCACGAGCAGTACTTC
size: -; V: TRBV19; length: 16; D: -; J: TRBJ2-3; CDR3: CASTLGGPPGTDTQYF; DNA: TGTGCCAGTACCCTGGGGGGGCCACCAGGGACAGATACGCAGTATTTT
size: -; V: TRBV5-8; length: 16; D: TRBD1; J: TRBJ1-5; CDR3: CASSLGETGGDQPQHF; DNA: TGTGCCAGCAGCTTGGGGGAGACAGGGGGCGATCAGCCCCAGCATTTT
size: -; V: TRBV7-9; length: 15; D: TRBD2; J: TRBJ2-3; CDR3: CASSFQGLVGDTQYF; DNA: TGTGCCAGCAGCTTTCAAGGACTAGTGGGAGATACGCAGTATTTT
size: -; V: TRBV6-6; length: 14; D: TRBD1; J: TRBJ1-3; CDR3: CASSWTGSGNTIYF; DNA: TGTGCCAGCAGTTGGACAGGGTCTGGAAACACCATATATTTT
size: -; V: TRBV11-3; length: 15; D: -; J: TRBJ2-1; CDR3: CASSLGGSSYNEQFF; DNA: TGTGCCAGCAGCTTAGGAGGGAGCTCCTACAATGAGCAGTTCTTC
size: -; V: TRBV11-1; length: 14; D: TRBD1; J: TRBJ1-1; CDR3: CASSWDRGNTEAFF; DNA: TGTGCCAGCAGTTGGGACAGGGGGAACACTGAAGCTTTCTTT
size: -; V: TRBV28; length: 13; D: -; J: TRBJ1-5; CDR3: CASAGDGSQPQHF; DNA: TGTGCCAGCGCAGGGGATGGGAGTCAGCCCCAGCATTTT
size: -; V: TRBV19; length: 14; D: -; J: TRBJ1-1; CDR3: CASSGARGNTEAFF; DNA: TGTGCCAGTAGTGGGGCGCGGGGAAACACTGAAGCTTTCTTT
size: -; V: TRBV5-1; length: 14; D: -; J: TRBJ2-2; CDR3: CASSLQANTGELFF; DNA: TGCGCCAGCAGCTTGCAGGCTAACACCGGGGAGCTGTTTTTT
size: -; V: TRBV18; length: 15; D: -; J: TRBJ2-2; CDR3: CASSPYSRDVGELFF; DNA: TGTGCCAGCTCACCTTATAGCCGGGATGTCGGGGAGCTGTTTTTT
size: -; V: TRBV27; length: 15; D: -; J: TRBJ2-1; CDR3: CASSFRVTGYNEQFF; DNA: TGTGCCAGCAGTTTTAGAGTGACAGGCTACAATGAGCAGTTCTTC
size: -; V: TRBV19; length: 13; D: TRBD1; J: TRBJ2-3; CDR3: CASRDRGTDTQYF; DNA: TGTGCCAGTAGGGACAGGGGCACAGATACGCAGTATTTT
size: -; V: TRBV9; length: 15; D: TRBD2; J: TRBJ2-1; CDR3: CASSVLAGGYNEQFF; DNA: TGTGCCAGCAGCGTTTTGGCGGGAGGTTACAATGAGCAGTTCTTC
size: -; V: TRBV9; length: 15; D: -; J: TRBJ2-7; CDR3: CASSVGVTGTYEQYF; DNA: TGTGCCAGCAGCGTCGGTGTCACCGGGACCTACGAGCAGTACTTC
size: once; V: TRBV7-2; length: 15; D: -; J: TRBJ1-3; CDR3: CASSLDSHSGNTIYF; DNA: TGTGCCAGCAGCTTGGACAGCCACTCTGGAAACACCATATATTTT
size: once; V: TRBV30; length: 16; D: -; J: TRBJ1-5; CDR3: CAWSAALGGSNQPQHF; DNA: TGTGCCTGGAGTGCTGCCTTGGGGGGAAGCAATCAGCCCCAGCATTTT
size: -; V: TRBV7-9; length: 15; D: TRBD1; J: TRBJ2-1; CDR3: CASSLGQGAALYRFF; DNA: TGTGCCAGCAGCCTAGGACAGGGGGCGGCTCTTTATCGGTTCTTC
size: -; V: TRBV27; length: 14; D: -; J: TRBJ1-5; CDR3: CASSLGSPNQPQHF; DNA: TGTGCCAGCAGTCTCGGGTCGCCCAATCAGCCCCAGCATTTT
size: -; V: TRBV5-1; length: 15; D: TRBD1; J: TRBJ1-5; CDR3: CASSLDGTENQPQHF; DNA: TGCGCCAGCAGCTTGGATGGGACAGAAAATCAGCCCCAGCATTTT